These 24 T cell receptor beta chains were sequenced from one sample in a study of shared clonotypes between healthy human individuals. Measured with immunoSEQ multiplex PCR; TCRdb has only the in-frame clones, and not every one. The repertoire holds approximately 2.3 million clones, about 92% seen once, with 0.3% to 0.4% in the top ten. The source material was naive CD4+ T cells from PBMCs. Subset specified: CD45RA+ positively selected. Receptor source: a man younger than 30 in good health. Some clones in this sample may be carry-over from other donors' samples.

The chain employs TRBV2 and TRBJ2-5; either TRBD1 or TRBD2 may fit D (5 bases each). The CDR3 is made up of 13 amino acids. The germline CDR1 and CDR2 sequences are SNHLY and FYNNEI. Trimming left V 4 bases short and J 1 base short, with 7 bases between. The CDR3 reads CASSGGIQETQYF. The DNA for the CDR3 is TGTGCCAGCAGTGGGGGGATCCAAGAGACCCAGTACTTC.

The gene calls are TRBV7-9 and TRBJ2-3, with 8 bases lining up with TRBD2. Germline V CDR1 and CDR2: SEHNR, FQNEAQ (reference sequence). The CDR3 loop spans 14 amino acids. Trimming took 5 bases from V and 4 from J; bases not matched to a gene: 5. The CDR3, as DNA: TGTGCCAGCAGCCCGGGACTAGACTCAGATACGCAGTATTTT. The encoded protein is CASSPGLDSDTQYF.

The chain recombines TRBV28 with TRBJ2-1; a possible D gene is TRBD2 (6 bases). The CDR3 spans 18 residues. Trimming removed 6 bases from V and 0 bases from J, with 21 bases in between. CDR1 is MDHEN, CDR2 SYDVKM, per germline. The DNA of the CDR3 is TGTGCCAGCAGCCCGACCTTTAGGCTAGCGAGCTCCTACAATGAGCAGTTCTTC. The encoded protein is CASSPTFRLASSYNEQFF.

The chain combines TRBV11-1 with TRBJ1-3; D remains unclear. The CDR3 sequence is 14 residues long. CDR1 is SGHAT, CDR2 FQDESV, per germline (reference sequence). Between the trimmed V and J ends, which lost 3 bases and 2 bases, there was a span of 8 bases. In DNA form, the CDR3 reads TGTGCCAGCAGCTTTTCTAACCCTGGAAACACCATATATTTT. This sequence encodes CASSFSNPGNTIYF.

This clone was detected only a few times. The rearrangement links TRBV5-1 to TRBJ1-1; possibly TRBD1 for D (6 bases). V shed 8 bases and J shed 1 base, with 12 bases lying between them. CDR3 length: 13 amino acids. CDR1 is SGHRS and CDR2 is YFSETQ in the germline V gene. CDR3 coding DNA: TGCGCCAGTAACAGGGAGGGGAACACTGAAGCTTTCTTT. Protein: CASNREGNTEAFF.

A remark on this clone: This same CDR3 is encoded by further DNA sequences in the sample. The genes are TRBV15 and TRBJ2-7, with D maybe TRBD1 (6 bases). Trimming left V 0 bases short and J 0 bases short, with 9 bases between. CDR1 is LNHNV, CDR2 YYDKDF, per germline (reference sequence). The CDR3 covers 15 residues. CDR3: CATSRDPGVSYEQYF. The DNA for the CDR3 is TGTGCCACCAGCAGAGACCCAGGGGTCTCCTACGAGCAGTACTTC.

In nucleotides, the CDR3 is TGTGCCAGCAGCCGAAAAGGACAGATTGAAGCTTTCTTT. This sequence encodes CASSRKGQIEAFF. The chain has TRBV5-4 and TRBJ1-1, with D perhaps TRBD1 (6 bases). V dropped 4 bases and J dropped 7 bases, with 14 bases sitting between them. In germline, CDR1 is SGHNT, CDR2 YYREEE (reference sequence). The CDR3 has 13 residues.

This sequence joins TRBV5-1 and TRBJ1-1, with D perhaps matching TRBD1 (6 bases). Germline lookup yields CDR1 SGHRS and CDR2 YFSETQ. The CDR3 loop spans 13 amino acids. V was clipped by 0 bases and J by 6 bases, with 9 bases between them. The CDR3 bases are TGCGCCAGCAGCTTGGGGGCAGGGGCTGAAGCTTTCTTT. Its protein product is CASSLGAGAEAFF.

V and J are TRBV28 and TRBJ2-3; D could derive from TRBD1 or TRBD2 (5 bases each). The germline V and J ends were trimmed by 4 bases and 0 bases, with 8 bases remaining between them. This CDR3 region has 14 residues. Germline-derived CDR1 and CDR2 are MDHEN and SYDVKM. The CDR3 nucleotides are TGTGCCAGCAGTTATGGGGGTAGCACAGATACGCAGTATTTT. This codes for CASSYGGSTDTQYF.

The chain combines TRBV7-3 with TRBJ2-3; 8 nucleotides align to TRBD1. With V trimmed by 6 bases and J by 4 bases, 3 bases remained unmatched. Germline V lookup: CDR1 SGHTA, CDR2 FQGTGA. This CDR3 comprises 13 residues. The CDR3 nucleotides read TGTGCCAGCAGGACGGACAGGGCAGATACGCAGTATTTT. Residues: CASRTDRADTQYF.

The rearrangement joins TRBV7-8 to TRBJ2-7, with D perhaps TRBD2 (5 bases). Germline assignment: CDR1 SGHVS and CDR2 FQNEAQ. This CDR3 is built from 15 residues. With 0 bases removed from V and 0 bases from J, the gap between germline ends came to 9 bases. The CDR3 protein is CASSLAGATSYEQYF. The DNA for the CDR3 is TGTGCCAGCAGCTTAGCGGGAGCGACCTCCTACGAGCAGTACTTC.

The V and J genes are TRBV9 and TRBJ2-3; unclear D gene. V was pared by 2 bases and J by 1 base, with 8 bases between. From germline, CDR1 is SGDLS and CDR2 YYNGEE. The CDR3 runs to 14 residues. For the CDR3, the DNA is TGTGCCAGCAGCGTGCGTCAGCGCACAGATACGCAGTATTTT. It is translated as CASSVRQRTDTQYF.

The chain joins TRBV5-8 to TRBJ2-2; TRBD1 matches at 7 bases. The CDR3 is made up of 16 amino acids. The V gene's germline CDR1 is SGHTS and CDR2 YDEGEE. V gave up 4 bases and J gave up 0 bases; unmatched junction bases: 6. CDR3 amino acids: CASSLRQGSNTGELFF. As DNA, the CDR3 is TGTGCCAGCAGCCTAAGACAGGGTTCGAACACCGGGGAGCTGTTTTTT.

The chain couples TRBV25-1 to TRBJ2-2, with 10 positions matching TRBD1. The CDR3 sequence is 15 residues long. With 6 bases clipped from V and 7 bases from J, the junction kept 8 bases outside the gene matches. Germline V gene data show CDR1 as MGHDK and CDR2 as SYGVNS. The CDR3 is CASSGQGGRGGELFF. CDR3 coding DNA: TGTGCCAGCAGCGGACAGGGGGGTAGGGGCGGGGAGCTGTTTTTT.

The genes are TRBV6-5 and TRBJ1-2, with 11 positions matching TRBD1. The CDR3 runs to 16 residues. CDR1 MNHEY and CDR2 SVGAGI come from the germline V gene. With 0 bases clipped from V and 4 bases from J, the junction kept 4 bases outside the gene matches. The CDR3 reads CASSYSDRGPVYGYTF. In DNA, the CDR3 is TGTGCCAGCAGTTACTCGGACAGGGGGCCAGTCTATGGCTACACCTTC.

This chain links TRBV4-1 with TRBJ1-1; possibly TRBD1 for D (6 bases). The CDR3 totals 16 residues. V was pared by 3 bases and J by 1 base, with 15 bases between. Germline V lookup: CDR1 MGHRA, CDR2 YSYEKL. CDR3 sequence: CASSQDPGTKNTEAFF. Written as DNA, the CDR3 is TGCGCCAGCAGCCAGGATCCCGGGACAAAGAACACTGAAGCTTTCTTT.

This clone appeared a single time. The V call is TRBV19, the J call TRBJ2-7; 7 positions match TRBD1. The V gene end was trimmed by 5 bases and the J gene end by 4 bases; junction bases not matched to a gene: 11. The CDR3 spans 15 residues. CDR1 and CDR2 from the germline V gene are LNHDA and SQIVND (reference sequence). CDR3 in amino acids: CASSARPGQSYEQYF. CDR3 bases: TGTGCCAGTAGTGCCCGACCGGGACAGAGTTACGAGCAGTACTTC.

This chain joins TRBV14 and TRBJ1-2; TRBD1 matches 11 bases. The length of the CDR3 is 17 residues. V shed 1 base, J shed 7 bases, and the junction held 11 bases outside the gene matches. The germline gives CDR1 SGHDN, CDR2 FVKESK. The CDR3 here is CASSQVGVGQGAFGYTF. The CDR3, as DNA: TGTGCCAGCAGCCAAGTGGGCGTAGGACAGGGGGCTTTTGGCTACACCTTC.

The chain carries TRBV19 and TRBJ2-7; D is perhaps TRBD1 or TRBD2 (5 bases each). Trimming left V 11 bases short and J 6 bases short, with 17 bases between. The CDR3 is 12 residues long. CDR1 and CDR2 (germline): LNHDA, SQIVND (reference sequence). Here the CDR3 DNA reads TGTGCCTCACAAGACCGGGACGCCGAGCAGTACTTC. Its protein product is CASQDRDAEQYF.

CDR3 sequence reads: CASSLTLPGEQYF. CDR3 in DNA: TGTGCCAGCAGCTTGACTCTTCCAGGCGAGCAGTACTTC. V usage is TRBV4-2 and J usage is TRBJ2-7; no firm D call. The V end was cut by 5 bases, the J end by 6 bases, with 14 bases between. The length of the CDR3 is 13 residues. CDR1 is LGHNA and CDR2 is YNFKEQ in the germline V gene.

This clone was seen a single time. J is TRBJ2-3 and V is TRBV5-1; the D gene is possibly TRBD2 (6 bases). The V and J ends lost 4 bases and 5 bases respectively, with 11 bases between them. Germline CDR1 reads SGHRS; CDR2 reads YFSETQ. The CDR3 is made up of 13 amino acids. In nucleotides, the CDR3 is TGCGCCAGCAGCACCGGGACTTTAGATACGCAGTATTTT. Its protein is CASSTGTLDTQYF.

The chain links TRBV7-3 to TRBJ2-2, with D possibly TRBD2 on 5 matching bases. In germline, CDR1 is SGHTA, CDR2 FQGTGA. The CDR3 runs to 15 residues. Between the trimmed V and J ends, which lost 5 bases and 2 bases, there was a span of 12 bases. This CDR3 is CASSPQTGNTGELFF. Written as DNA, the CDR3 is TGTGCCAGCAGCCCCCAGACGGGAAACACCGGGGAGCTGTTTTTT.

Here the CDR3 reads CASSLQGANIQYF. The CDR3 DNA is TGTGCCAGCAGCCTCCAGGGTGCGAACATTCAGTACTTC. The rearrangement uses TRBV25-1 and TRBJ2-4; tentatively, D is TRBD1 (5 bases). This CDR3 has 13 amino acids. Trimming removed 6 bases at V and 7 bases at J, with 13 bases between. Germline V CDR1 and CDR2: MGHDK, SYGVNS.

The V and J genes are TRBV15 and TRBJ2-7; D is tentatively TRBD1 or TRBD2 (5 bases each). V lost 1 base and J 6 bases, leaving 16 bases between the germline ends. CDR1 and CDR2 from the germline V gene are LNHNV and YYDKDF (reference sequence). The CDR3 runs to 15 residues. The CDR3 coding sequence is TGTGCCACCAGCAGAGGGGGGTCCCCTCCTGGCGAGCAGTACTTC. This translates into CATSRGGSPPGEQYF. The variable domain in full, with the rest retrieved from reference TRBV15 and TRBJ2-7, is DAMVIQNPRYQVTQFGKPVTLSCSQTLNHNVMYWYQQKSSQAPKLLFHYYDKDFNNEADTPDNFQSRRPNTSFCFLDIRSPGLGDTAMYLCATSRGGSPPGEQYFGPGTRLTVT.